This passage covers 27 T cell receptor beta chains from one sample sequenced in a study of blood T cell repertoires in COVID-19. Profiled with immunoSEQ multiplex PCR; TCRdb holds only in-frame clones, not every one. This table has around 63,000 clones, roughly 79% appearing once. Sequencing used peripheral blood. These receptors came from a woman over 75 with active or convalescent COVID-19.

CDR3 in amino acids: CASSYQGNSGNTIYF. DNA of the CDR3: TGTGCCAGCAGCTACCAGGGGAACTCTGGAAACACCATATATTTT. The chain carries TRBV7-2 and TRBJ1-3, with D perhaps matching TRBD1 (6 bases). V lost 4 bases to trimming and J lost 0 bases, with 10 bases between them. The CDR3 spans 15 residues. Per germline, CDR1 SGHTA and CDR2 FQGNSA.

The sample holds one count of this clone. The chain recombines TRBV2 with TRBJ2-2; D is unclear. The CDR3 extends over 16 amino acids. Trimming shortened V by 4 bases and J by 4 bases, and 16 bases separated the two germline ends. Germline CDR1 and CDR2: SNHLY and FYNNEI. The CDR3 bases are TGTGCCAGCAGTGGGGTATCGGCGGCGGCCACCGGGGAGCTGTTTTTT. Residues: CASSGVSAAATGELFF.

J is TRBJ2-1 and V is TRBV7-3, with 7 bases aligning to TRBD1. The CDR3 loop spans 15 amino acids. J was trimmed by 0 bases and V by 4 bases; bases with no gene match: 3. Germline values: CDR1 SGHTA, CDR2 FQGTGA. CDR3 sequence: CASSYDRDSYNEQFF. CDR3 nucleotide sequence: TGTGCCAGCAGCTACGACAGGGACTCCTACAATGAGCAGTTCTTC. Full variable domain (rest looked up from reference TRBV7-3 and TRBJ2-1): GAGVSQTPSNKVTEKGKYVELRCDPISGHTALYWYRQSLGQGPEFLIYFQGTGAADDSGLPNDRFFAVRPEGSVSTLKIQRTERGDSAVYLCASSYDRDSYNEQFFGPGTRLTVL.

For the CDR3, the DNA is TGTGCCAGTAGTGTAACTAGCGTAAGTTCGAATGAGCAGTTCTTC. Its protein is CASSVTSVSSNEQFF. The chain joins TRBV19 to TRBJ2-1, with 7 bases aligning to TRBD2. V lost 5 bases and J lost 7; bases outside the gene matches: 11. This CDR3 is built from 15 residues. Germline assignment: CDR1 LNHDA and CDR2 SQIVND (reference sequence).

The chain is built from TRBV19 and TRBJ2-5; 10 nucleotides align to TRBD1. Germline V gene data show CDR1 as LNHDA and CDR2 as SQIVND (reference sequence). The CDR3 length is 16 residues. Germline trimming cut 1 base from V and 7 bases from J; bases unmatched to any gene: 9. In nucleotides, the CDR3 is TGTGCCAGTAGTATAGCCGGGACAGGGGTCCTAGGGACCCAGTACTTC. The encoded protein is CASSIAGTGVLGTQYF.

This chain joins TRBV19 and TRBJ2-3, with TRBD1 matching 7 bases. Trimming at V came to 5 bases and at J to 5 bases, leaving 13 bases not matched to a gene. CDR1 is LNHDA, CDR2 SQIVND, per germline (reference sequence). This CDR3 has 16 amino acids. The CDR3 region is CASSSLYRGSGDTQYF. The CDR3 coding sequence is TGTGCCAGTAGTTCCCTATACAGGGGAAGTGGAGATACGCAGTATTTT.

The gene calls are TRBV9 and TRBJ1-3, with D perhaps matching TRBD1 (5 bases). The CDR3 runs to 14 residues. The V gene lost 4 bases and the J gene lost 5 bases, with 13 bases spanning the gap. CDR1 and CDR2 (germline): SGDLS, YYNGEE. The CDR3 here is CASSSERGRNTIYF. CDR3 coding DNA: TGTGCCAGCAGCTCAGAAAGGGGTAGAAACACCATATATTTT.

The V and J genes are TRBV7-2 and TRBJ2-5; perhaps TRBD2 as D (6 bases). The CDR3 covers 16 residues. Between the trimmed V and J ends, which lost 4 bases and 1 base, there was a span of 16 bases. Germline V CDR1 and CDR2: SGHTA, FQGNSA. CDR3 residues: CASSSWNSGSQETQYF. The CDR3 nucleotides are TGTGCCAGCAGCTCCTGGAATAGCGGATCCCAAGAGACCCAGTACTTC.

This chain links TRBV10-3 with TRBJ2-7; the D gene is possibly TRBD2 (5 bases). V lost 3 bases and J 5 bases, leaving 11 bases between the germline ends. Germline CDR1 and CDR2: ENHRY and SYGVKD. The CDR3 length is 13 residues. This CDR3 is CAISDQVANEQYF. The DNA of the CDR3 is TGTGCCATCAGTGACCAGGTAGCGAACGAGCAGTACTTC.

This clone has a handful of counts. J is TRBJ1-2 and V is TRBV9; 8 positions match TRBD1. The germline CDR1 and CDR2 sequences are SGDLS and YYNGEE. The trim removed 0 bases at V and 8 bases at J, leaving 3 bases unmatched. This CDR3 is built from 13 residues. Written as DNA, the CDR3 is TGTGCCAGCAGCGTAGGCAGGGGGCAAGGCTACACCTTC. Amino acids: CASSVGRGQGYTF.

The chain combines TRBV3-1 (or the pseudogene TRBV3-2) with TRBJ1-3; D not certain. CDR1 is LGHDT, CDR2 YNNKEL, per germline (reference sequence). The CDR3 length is 15 residues. Trimming stripped 2 bases from V and 4 bases from J, with 12 bases between. CDR3 coding DNA: TGTGCCAGCAGCCAAACTCAAGCGCGCGGAAACACCATATATTTT. The encoded protein is CASSQTQARGNTIYF.

This rearrangement joins TRBV18 to TRBJ2-3, with 8 positions matching TRBD2. The V gene end was trimmed by 2 bases and the J gene end by 5 bases; junction bases not matched to a gene: 9. The CDR3 is made up of 16 amino acids. Per germline, CDR1 KGHSH and CDR2 LQKENI. The CDR3 is CASSPMSRGGQDTQYF. In DNA, the CDR3 is TGTGCCAGCTCACCAATGTCCCGGGGGGGCCAAGATACGCAGTATTTT. Combining the CDR3 with reference TRBV18 and TRBJ2-3 gives the whole variable domain NAGVMQNPRHLVRRRGQEARLRCSPMKGHSHVYWYRQLPEEGLKFMVYLQKENIIDESGMPKERFSAEFPKEGPSILRIQQVVRGDSAAYFCASSPMSRGGQDTQYFGPGTRLTVL.

The sample holds a few counts of this clone. CDR3 sequence: CASSMSRAYEQYF. CDR3 in DNA: TGTGCCAGTAGTATGTCCAGGGCCTACGAGCAGTACTTC. The chain joins TRBV19 to TRBJ2-7; weak D call: TRBD1 (5 bases). V was clipped by 3 bases and J by 2 bases, with 8 bases between them. CDR3 size: 13 residues. Germline lookup yields CDR1 LNHDA and CDR2 SQIVND (reference sequence).

This clone came up a few times. CDR3 in amino acids: CAISGQGIYEQYF. The CDR3 DNA reads TGTGCCATCAGTGGACAGGGGATCTACGAGCAGTACTTC. This chain links TRBV10-3 with TRBJ2-7, with 8 bases lining up with TRBD1. The CDR3 runs to 13 residues. Trimming took 4 bases from V and 3 from J; bases not matched to a gene: 2. Per germline, CDR1 ENHRY and CDR2 SYGVKD.

This chain joins TRBV28 and TRBJ2-7; 8 nucleotides agree with TRBD2. Germline CDR1 reads MDHEN; CDR2 reads SYDVKM. The trim removed 4 bases at V and 2 bases at J, leaving 4 bases unmatched. There are 14 residues in the CDR3. This CDR3 is CASSSSGGTYEQYF. CDR3 bases: TGTGCCAGCAGTTCGAGCGGGGGTACCTACGAGCAGTACTTC.

The gene calls are TRBV7-6 and TRBJ2-2, with 9 bases identical to TRBD1. Germline trimming cut 5 bases from V and 4 bases from J; bases unmatched to any gene: 5. Germline V gene data show CDR1 as SGHVS and CDR2 as FNYEAQ. CDR3 size: 15 residues. CDR3 protein: CASSMGQGLTGELFF. The CDR3 coding sequence is TGTGCCAGCAGCATGGGACAGGGCCTCACCGGGGAGCTGTTTTTT.

Judged by abundance, this clone is medium-sized. The chain combines TRBV5-1 with TRBJ2-5; 8 nucleotides agree with TRBD2. Germline CDR1 SGHRS, CDR2 YFSETQ. The length of the CDR3 is 15 residues. Trimming removed 2 bases from V and 2 bases from J; junction bases left unmatched: 5. Written as DNA, the CDR3 is TGCGCCAGCAGCTTTAGGGGACTAGGGCAAGAGACCCAGTACTTC. Its protein product is CASSFRGLGQETQYF. Complete variable domain (other parts from reference TRBV5-1 and TRBJ2-5): KAGVTQTPRYLIKTRGQQVTLSCSPISGHRSVSWYQQTPGQGLQFLFEYFSETQRNKGNFPGRFSGRQFSNSRSEMNVSTLELGDSALYLCASSFRGLGQETQYFGPGTRLLVL.

The CDR3 coding sequence is TGTGCCAGCAGCTTAGGGGGCCCGAGGGAGCAGTACTTC. Its protein product is CASSLGGPREQYF. This sequence joins TRBV7-2 and TRBJ2-7, with D maybe TRBD1 (5 bases). The germline V gene has CDR1 SGHTA and CDR2 FQGNSA. V was trimmed by 1 base and J by 7 bases, leaving 11 bases between them. This CDR3 has 13 amino acids.

The chain joins TRBV18 to TRBJ2-7, with TRBD2 matching over 12 bases. With V trimmed by 6 bases and J by 3 bases, 3 bases remained unmatched. The CDR3 contains 14 residues. From germline, CDR1 is KGHSH and CDR2 LQKENI. DNA of the CDR3: TGTGCCAGCTCGCTAGCGGGGGGGCTCTACGAGCAGTACTTC. It yields the protein CASSLAGGLYEQYF. Variable domain in full (rest from reference TRBV18 and TRBJ2-7): NAGVMQNPRHLVRRRGQEARLRCSPMKGHSHVYWYRQLPEEGLKFMVYLQKENIIDESGMPKERFSAEFPKEGPSILRIQQVVRGDSAAYFCASSLAGGLYEQYFGPGTRLTVT.

The gene calls are TRBV7-8 and TRBJ2-1, with D perhaps TRBD1 (5 bases). V was trimmed by 5 bases and J by 8 bases, leaving 7 bases between them. Germline V lookup: CDR1 SGHVS, CDR2 FQNEAQ. This CDR3 has 11 residues. CDR3 DNA sequence: TGTGCCAGCAGCACAGGCCATGAGCAGTTCTTC. Amino acid sequence: CASSTGHEQFF. Full variable domain (remainder filled in from reference TRBV7-8 and TRBJ2-1): GAGVSQSPRYKVAKRGQDVALRCDPISGHVSLFWYQQALGQGPEFLTYFQNEAQLDKSGLPSDRFFAERPEGSVSTLKIQRTQQEDSAVYLCASSTGHEQFFGPGTRLTVL.

The chain carries TRBV4-2 and TRBJ2-5; 9 nucleotides match TRBD2. This CDR3 has 14 amino acids. J gave up 3 bases and V 4 bases, and 3 bases lay outside the gene matches. Per the germline V gene, CDR1 is LGHNA and CDR2 is YNFKEQ. The CDR3 nucleotides read TGTGCCAGCAGCCGCGGGGGGGCGGAAGAGACCCAGTACTTC. This gives the protein CASSRGGAEETQYF.

This clone has ten or more counts. This chain joins TRBV13 and TRBJ2-1; 8 nucleotides match TRBD1. V was pared by 6 bases and J by 0 bases, with 4 bases of the junction left unmatched. CDR3 length: 15 residues. Looked up from germline, CDR1 is PRHDT and CDR2 is FYEKMQ (reference sequence). For the CDR3, the DNA is TGTGCCAGCAGTCGACAGGGGCCCTCCTACAATGAGCAGTTCTTC. Protein sequence: CASSRQGPSYNEQFF.

The J gene is TRBJ2-5, the V gene TRBV5-1; D may be TRBD1 (6 bases). This CDR3 has 14 amino acids. Germline V gives CDR1 SGHRS, CDR2 YFSETQ. V gave up 0 bases and J gave up 3 bases, with 9 bases separating them. Here the CDR3 DNA reads TGCGCCAGCAGCTTGGCAGGGGTTGAAGAGACCCAGTACTTC. Encoded protein: CASSLAGVEETQYF.

This clone was detected once. J is TRBJ2-1 and V is TRBV5-6; 7 positions agree with TRBD2. Germline-derived CDR1 and CDR2 are SGHDT and YYEEEE. With 0 bases clipped from V and 7 bases from J, the junction kept 7 bases outside the gene matches. This CDR3 spans 15 amino acids. Written as DNA, the CDR3 is TGTGCCAGCAGCTTGGAGGCTAGCGGTATTAATGAGCAGTTCTTC. This sequence encodes CASSLEASGINEQFF.

This rearrangement joins TRBV27 to TRBJ1-6, with 7 bases aligning to TRBD1. Germline V gives CDR1 MNHEY, CDR2 SMNVEV (reference sequence). The CDR3 consists of 17 residues. V trimming: 2 bases; J trimming: 10 bases; junction bases outside the gene matches: 14. The chain's CDR3 is CASSLRGQNPAGSPLHF. CDR3 DNA sequence: TGTGCCAGCAGTTTAAGGGGACAGAACCCTGCCGGCTCACCCCTCCACTTT.

This chain joins TRBV29-1 and TRBJ2-7, with D unclear. This CDR3 comprises 11 residues. The germline V and J ends were trimmed by 5 bases and 4 bases, with 9 bases remaining between them. Germline loops: CDR1 SQVTM, CDR2 ANQGSEA. CDR3 protein: CSVQIQYEQYF. The CDR3 DNA follows: TGCAGCGTTCAGATACAATACGAGCAGTACTTC.

This chain uses TRBV4-3 with TRBJ1-1; D remains ambiguous. V was shortened by 3 bases and J by 0 bases, with 17 bases between the two germline ends. The CDR3 extends over 17 amino acids. Germline lookup yields CDR1 LGHNA and CDR2 YSLEER. DNA for the CDR3: TGCGCCAGCAGCCAGACCCCGGGGAGGTCCATGAACACTGAAGCTTTCTTT. This translates into CASSQTPGRSMNTEAFF.